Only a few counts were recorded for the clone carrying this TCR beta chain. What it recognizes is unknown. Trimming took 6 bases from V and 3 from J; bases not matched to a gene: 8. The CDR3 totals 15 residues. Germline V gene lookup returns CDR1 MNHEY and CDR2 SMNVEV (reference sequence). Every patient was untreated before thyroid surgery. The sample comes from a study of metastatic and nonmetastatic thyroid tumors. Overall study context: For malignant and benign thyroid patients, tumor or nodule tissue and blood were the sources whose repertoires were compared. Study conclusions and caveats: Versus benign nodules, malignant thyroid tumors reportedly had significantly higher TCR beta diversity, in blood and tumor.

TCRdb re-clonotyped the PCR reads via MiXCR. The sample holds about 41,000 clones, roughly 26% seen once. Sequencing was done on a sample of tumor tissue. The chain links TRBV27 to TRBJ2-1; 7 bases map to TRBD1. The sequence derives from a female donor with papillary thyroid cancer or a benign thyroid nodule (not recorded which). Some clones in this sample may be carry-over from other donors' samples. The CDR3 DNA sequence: TGTGCCAGCAGGGCCGGGACAGATAGCTACAATGAGCAGTTCTTC. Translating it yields CASRAGTDSYNEQFF.